These 2 T cell receptor beta chains originate from one sample sequenced in a study of T cell repertoires in cytomegalovirus infection. TCRdb recomputed calls from the reads with MiXCR, one row per CDR3 protein. The data show some 320,000 distinct CDR3 sequences, 8% to 10% seen once. Specimen: PBMCs. The receptor set was obtained from a human donor in good health (CMV status not recorded). Some clones in this sample may be carry-over from other donors' samples.

This clonotype was observed a handful of times. The limits of the CDR3 on the DNA are not certain, so only TCRdb's listed CDR3 is given. V usage is TRBV6-2 or TRBV6-3 and J usage is TRBJ2-7; the table's D call of TRBD1 was not tested on the DNA. With termini counted, the CDR3 has 18 amino acids. The germline V gene encodes CDR1 MNHEY and CDR2 SVGEGT. The CDR3 is CASFGPGQEMTGMYEQYF.

The sample holds many counts of this clonotype. The chain joins TRBV7-9 to TRBJ1-1; D is perhaps TRBD1 (5 bases). Germline lookup yields CDR1 SEHNR and CDR2 FQNEAQ (reference sequence). The CDR3 consists of 16 residues. Trimming stripped 2 bases from V and 3 bases from J, with 16 bases between. The CDR3 DNA reads as TGTGCCAGCAGCTTACCGGGAGGGGTGGTCGACACTGAAGCTTTCTTT. Protein product: CASSLPGGVVDTEAFF.